These 8 T cell receptor beta chains were sequenced from one sample in a study of regulatory T cells in long-lasting Graves disease. CDR3 regions were amplified by Arm-PCR using iRepertoire HTBI primers to build TCR beta libraries. Each CDR3 protein is one row after TCRdb ran MiXCR on the multiplex PCR reads. The table shows about 530,000 distinct CDR3 sequences, with 15% to 20% occurring only once. Described time point: newly diagnosed GD, antithyroid drugs for less than 3 months. RNA extracted from PBMCs served as the sequencing template. This sample also belongs to another study, concerning T cells in Graves' hyperthyroidism and ophthalmopathy.

Sample: peripheral blood mononuclear cells (PBMCs), taken at new diagnosis, from a patient treated with antithyroid drugs. The receptors originated from a woman aged 35-60 years with Graves disease.

The rearrangement links TRBV7-9 to TRBJ1-1, with TRBD1 as a possible D gene (6 bases). In germline, CDR1 is SEHNR, CDR2 FQNEAQ (reference sequence). Between the trimmed V and J ends, which lost 7 bases and 0 bases, there was a span of 15 bases. This CDR3 is built from 15 residues. The CDR3 sequence is CASTRGGLVNTEAFF. For the CDR3, the DNA is TGTGCCAGCACCCGAGGGGGGCTGGTGAACACTGAAGCTTTCTTT.

The table lists this clonotype with a few counts. The chain joins TRBV30 to TRBJ2-7; the match to TRBD1 covers 9 bases. CDR1 is GTSNPN and CDR2 is SVGIG in the germline V gene (reference sequence). The CDR3 runs to 13 residues. The CDR3 reads CAFDDRGRYEQYF. The CDR3 DNA reads as TGTGCTTTCGACGACAGGGGGAGGTACGAGCAGTACTTC.

The rearrangement uses TRBV6-1 and TRBJ1-2; D is uncertain. V lost 1 base and J lost 4, with 13 bases in between. The germline V gene has CDR1 MNHNS and CDR2 SASEGT. The CDR3 loop spans 15 amino acids. As DNA, the CDR3 is TGTGCCAGCAGTGAAGTGGGTAGGGCGGGCTATGGCTACACCTTC. Amino acid sequence: CASSEVGRAGYGYTF.

This clonotype was seen repeatedly, ten times or more. The gene calls are TRBV28 and TRBJ2-1; 7 bases are a match to TRBD2. CDR1 is MDHEN, CDR2 SYDVKM, per germline. V was clipped by 5 bases and J by 10 bases; unmatched bases: 17. The CDR3 sequence is 16 residues long. DNA for the CDR3: TGTGCCAGCAGTCCCGCCGGGGCTAGCGGTTCACAAGAGCAGTTCTTC. Protein product: CASSPAGASGSQEQFF.

This clonotype has at least ten counts. This chain connects TRBV20-1 to TRBJ1-6; the match to TRBD1 covers 7 bases. This CDR3 contains 17 residues. The germline V gene has CDR1 DFQATT and CDR2 SNEGSKA (reference sequence). With V trimmed by 0 bases and J by 0 bases, 5 bases remained unmatched. The CDR3 region is CSARDPDRSSYNSPLHF. The CDR3 nucleotides read TGCAGTGCTAGAGACCCGGACAGGAGCTCCTATAATTCACCCCTCCACTTT.

This clonotype came up a few times. This sequence joins TRBV3-1 and TRBJ1-4; D is unclear. Trimming left V 0 bases short and J 8 bases short, with 22 bases between. The CDR3 spans 18 residues. CDR1 is LGHDT, CDR2 YNNKEL, per germline (reference sequence). The CDR3 DNA reads TGTGCCAGCAGCCAAGATTGGGCGGGAAAGGAGAAGAGCGAAAAACTGTTTTTT. This encodes CASSQDWAGKEKSEKLFF.

This clonotype has ten or more counts. The chain combines TRBV30 with TRBJ1-5, with a possible D match to TRBD1 (5 bases). The CDR3 has 16 amino acids. Per germline, CDR1 GTSNPN and CDR2 SVGIG (reference sequence). Trimming left V 2 bases short and J 3 bases short, with 17 bases between. CDR3: CAWSTDSILINQPQHF. CDR3 in DNA: TGTGCCTGGAGTACCGACAGCATCCTCATCAATCAGCCCCAGCATTTT.

There are many counts of this clonotype. CDR3 nucleotides: TGTGCCAGCAGGTGGGGGGGGCCCATTAGCAATCAGCCCCAGCATTTT. It yields the protein CASRWGGPISNQPQHF. The chain joins TRBV6-2 or TRBV6-3 to TRBJ1-5; perhaps TRBD1 as D (6 bases). With 6 bases removed from V and 0 bases from J, the gap between germline ends came to 15 bases. From germline, CDR1 is MNHEY and CDR2 SVGEGT. CDR3 length: 16 residues.